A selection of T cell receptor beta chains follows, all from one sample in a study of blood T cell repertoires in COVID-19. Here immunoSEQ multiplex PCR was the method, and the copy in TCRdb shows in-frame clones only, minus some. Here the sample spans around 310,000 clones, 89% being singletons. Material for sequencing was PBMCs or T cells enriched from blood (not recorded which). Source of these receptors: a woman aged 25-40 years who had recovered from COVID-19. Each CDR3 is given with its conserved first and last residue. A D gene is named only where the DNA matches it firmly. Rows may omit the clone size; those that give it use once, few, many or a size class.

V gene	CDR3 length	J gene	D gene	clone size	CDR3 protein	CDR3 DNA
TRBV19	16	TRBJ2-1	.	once	CASSTRDLWVLSEQFF	TGTGCCAGTAGTACCCGGGACTTATGGGTATTGAGTGAGCAGTTCTTC
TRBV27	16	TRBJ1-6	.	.	CASSLLDEQGLTPLHF	TGTGCCAGCAGTTTGTTAGATGAGCAGGGGTTAACGCCCCTCCACTTT
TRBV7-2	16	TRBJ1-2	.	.	CASSLGGSRIDYGYTF	TGTGCCAGCAGCTTAGGAGGGAGTCGTATCGACTATGGCTACACCTTC
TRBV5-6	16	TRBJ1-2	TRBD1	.	CASRFGTGVLAYGYTF	TGTGCCAGCAGATTTGGGACAGGGGTGTTGGCCTATGGCTACACCTTC
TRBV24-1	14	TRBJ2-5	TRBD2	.	CATSSSGGEMSQYF	TGTGCCACCAGTTCTAGCGGGGGAGAGATGTCCCAGTACTTC
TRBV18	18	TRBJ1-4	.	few	CASSPRTLSGQSNEKLFF	TGTGCCAGCTCACCAAGGACCTTATCAGGGCAATCTAATGAAAAACTGTTTTTT
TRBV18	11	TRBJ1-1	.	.	CASSDFSEAFF	TGTGCCAGCTCCGACTTTTCTGAAGCTTTCTTT
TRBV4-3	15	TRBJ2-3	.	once	CASSPYRSSTDTQYF	TGCGCCAGCAGTCCCTACCGATCTAGCACAGATACGCAGTATTTT
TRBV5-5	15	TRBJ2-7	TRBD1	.	CASWDRTGYSYEQYF	TGTGCCAGCTGGGATAGGACAGGGTACTCCTACGAGCAGTACTTC
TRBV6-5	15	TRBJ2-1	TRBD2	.	CASSPTRLALNEQFF	TGTGCCAGCAGCCCCACCAGACTAGCTTTGAATGAGCAGTTCTTC
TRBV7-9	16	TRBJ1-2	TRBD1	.	CASIKSGTGENYGYTF	TGTGCCAGCATCAAATCCGGGACAGGGGAGAACTATGGCTACACCTTC
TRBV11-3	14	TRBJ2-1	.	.	CASSLEYRSNEQFF	TGTGCCAGCAGCTTAGAATACAGAAGCAATGAGCAGTTCTTC
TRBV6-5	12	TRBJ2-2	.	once	CARGLGTGELFF	TGTGCCAGGGGACTGGGAACCGGGGAGCTGTTTTTT
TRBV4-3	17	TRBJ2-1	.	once	CASSHTGRAASYNEQFF	TGCGCCAGCAGCCACACAGGGAGGGCCGCCTCCTACAATGAGCAGTTCTTC
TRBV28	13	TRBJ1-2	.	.	CASTPRYMGGYTF	TGTGCCAGCACTCCTAGGTATATGGGTGGCTACACCTTC